This TCR beta chain came from a study of blood T cell repertoires in COVID-19. The wider study: Samples taken during acute and convalescent COVID-19 were collected in the United States, Italy and Spain.

Produced via immunoSEQ multiplex PCR; TCRdb's table is partial and in-frame only. The sample consists of hundreds of thousands of clones, around four fifths of them appearing once. CDR1 MGHDK and CDR2 SYGVNS come from the germline V gene. V was shortened by 5 bases and J by 0 bases, with 16 bases between the two germline ends. The CDR3 has 17 amino acids. Sequencing was performed on peripheral blood. This TCR was sampled from an older man with acute or convalescent COVID-19. V is TRBV25-1 and J is TRBJ1-4; D gene ambiguous. The CDR3 spells CASSKIQPYSTNEKLFF. DNA of the CDR3: TGTGCCAGCAGTAAGATACAGCCCTATTCAACTAATGAAAAACTGTTTTTT. Based on the CDR3 plus reference TRBV25-1 and TRBJ1-4, the full variable domain is EADIYQTPRYLVIGTGKKITLECSQTMGHDKMYWYQQDPGMELHLIHYSYGVNSTEKGDLSSESTVSRIRTEHFPLTLESARPSHTSQYLCASSKIQPYSTNEKLFFGSGTQLSVL.